The clone carrying this TCR beta chain was counted once. Profiled with immunoSEQ multiplex PCR; TCRdb holds only in-frame clones, not every one. This table holds 80,000 to 100,000 clones, around 90% found once. Cells were sorted from thawed PBMC rested overnight and stained with GMM-loaded CD1B tetramer, viability dye and anti-CD3. The lipid loaded on the CD1B tetramers was C32 glucose monomycolate from Rhodococcus equi. CD14-expressing monocytes were removed from PBMC before cryopreservation and sorting. Each donor contributed roughly 91,000 sorted tetramer-negative cells. Germline values: CDR1 SGHDT, CDR2 YYEEEE. V lost 4 bases to trimming and J lost 1 base, with 15 bases between them. The CDR3 contains 15 residues. This entry belongs to a study of T cells in tuberculosis. The study's findings and limits: T cells binding CD1B-GMM tetramer weakly possibly escaped the sort.

The sample comprised CD1b-GMM tetramer-negative cells sorted from PBMCs. This TCR derives from an adult woman with latent tuberculosis. The chain is built from TRBV5-6 and TRBJ2-7; a possible D gene is TRBD1 (6 bases). CDR3 coding DNA: TGTGCCAGCAGCCGAGTGGGGGCCCCTTCCTACGAGCAGTACTTC. Residues: CASSRVGAPSYEQYF. The whole variable domain, remainder taken from reference TRBV5-6 and TRBJ2-7, is DAGVTQSPTHLIKTRGQQVTLRCSPKSGHDTVSWYQQALGQGPQFIFQYYEEEERQRGNFPDRFSGHQFPNYSSELNVNALLLGDSALYLCASSRVGAPSYEQYFGPGTRLTVT.